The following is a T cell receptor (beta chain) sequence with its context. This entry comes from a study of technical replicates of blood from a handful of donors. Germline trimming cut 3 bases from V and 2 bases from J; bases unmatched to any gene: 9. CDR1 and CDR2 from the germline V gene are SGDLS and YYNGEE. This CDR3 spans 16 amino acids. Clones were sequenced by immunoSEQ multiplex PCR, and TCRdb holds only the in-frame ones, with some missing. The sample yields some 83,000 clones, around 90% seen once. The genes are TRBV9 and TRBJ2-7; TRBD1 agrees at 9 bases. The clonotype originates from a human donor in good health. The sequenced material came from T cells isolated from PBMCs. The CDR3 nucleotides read TGTGCCAGCAGCGGAACTCCGGGACAGGGTACCTACGAGCAGTACTTC. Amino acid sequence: CASSGTPGQGTYEQYF.